This is a list of T cell receptor beta chains from one sample in a study of OX40 agonist ivuxolimab in advanced cancers. Sequenced by immunoSEQ multiplex PCR; TCRdb stores in-frame clones only, minus some. The sample yields approximately 15,000 clones, around 84% seen once. The sequencing here drew on CD4+ or CD8+ T cells sorted from blood, taken in a trial of the OX40 agonist ivuxolimab. These receptor sequences come from an adult with an advanced solid tumor such as melanoma, head and neck, liver or kidney cancer. Both conserved end residues are part of each CDR3. Each record gives: clone size, D gene, V gene, J gene, CDR3 protein, CDR3 DNA. The D gene is left open where the match is weak. Not every row has a clone size; where given, it reads once, few, many or a size class.

clone size: .; D gene: TRBD2; V gene: TRBV7-6; J gene: TRBJ2-3; CDR3 protein: CASSLLSGGPTTYHTDTQYF; CDR3 DNA: TGTGCCAGCAGCCTCCTTAGCGGGGGGCCAACTACATATCACACAGATACGCAGTATTTT
clone size: .; D gene: .; V gene: TRBV15; J gene: TRBJ2-1; CDR3 protein: CATSRRGYNEQFF; CDR3 DNA: TGTGCCACCAGTCGGCGGGGTTACAATGAGCAGTTCTTC
clone size: .; D gene: .; V gene: TRBV5-8; J gene: TRBJ1-1; CDR3 protein: CASSLAPRMNTEAFF; CDR3 DNA: TGTGCCAGCAGCTTGGCACCGCGGATGAACACTGAAGCTTTCTTT
clone size: .; D gene: .; V gene: TRBV5-8; J gene: TRBJ2-2; CDR3 protein: CASGQGGPTGELFF; CDR3 DNA: TGTGCCAGCGGTCAGGGGGGCCCCACCGGGGAGCTGTTTTTT
clone size: .; D gene: .; V gene: TRBV6-6; J gene: TRBJ2-7; CDR3 protein: CASRTGDYEQYF; CDR3 DNA: TGTGCCAGCAGGACGGGAGACTACGAGCAGTACTTC
clone size: .; D gene: .; V gene: TRBV6-1; J gene: TRBJ1-5; CDR3 protein: CASRDGYSNQPQHF; CDR3 DNA: TGTGCCAGCCGGGACGGATATAGCAATCAGCCCCAGCATTTT
clone size: .; D gene: .; V gene: TRBV6-1; J gene: TRBJ1-6; CDR3 protein: CASSDRTGSPLHF; CDR3 DNA: TGTGCCAGCAGTGATCGGACCGGGTCACCCCTCCACTTT
clone size: .; D gene: .; V gene: TRBV6-6; J gene: TRBJ2-5; CDR3 protein: CASSYPGSVETQYF; CDR3 DNA: TGTGCCAGCAGTTACCCAGGGTCGGTGGAGACCCAGTACTTC
clone size: .; D gene: .; V gene: TRBV15; J gene: TRBJ1-6; CDR3 protein: CATSRERDSPLHF; CDR3 DNA: TGTGCCACCAGCAGAGAAAGGGATTCACCCCTCCACTTT
clone size: .; D gene: TRBD1; V gene: TRBV11-3; J gene: TRBJ2-1; CDR3 protein: CASSLDTVGQGYNEQFF; CDR3 DNA: TGTGCCAGCAGCTTAGACACTGTGGGACAGGGATACAATGAGCAGTTCTTC
clone size: .; D gene: .; V gene: TRBV6-9; J gene: TRBJ2-7; CDR3 protein: CASSRGGGYEQYF; CDR3 DNA: TGTGCCAGCAGTAGGGGAGGGGGCTACGAGCAGTACTTC
clone size: .; D gene: TRBD2; V gene: TRBV7-9; J gene: TRBJ2-3; CDR3 protein: CASSFSPLLGGGDTQYF; CDR3 DNA: TGTGCCAGCAGCTTTAGCCCCCTTCTTGGCGGGGGGGATACGCAGTATTTT
clone size: .; D gene: TRBD1; V gene: TRBV2; J gene: TRBJ2-2; CDR3 protein: CASSEMGQVHTGELFF; CDR3 DNA: TGTGCCAGCAGTGAAATGGGACAGGTACACACCGGGGAGCTGTTTTTT
clone size: .; D gene: TRBD1; V gene: TRBV19; J gene: TRBJ2-3; CDR3 protein: CASRQGIADTQYF; CDR3 DNA: TGTGCCAGTAGACAGGGGATCGCAGATACGCAGTATTTT
clone size: .; D gene: TRBD1; V gene: TRBV5-1; J gene: TRBJ1-4; CDR3 protein: CASSPGGTGWDEKLFF; CDR3 DNA: TGCGCCAGCAGCCCTGGGGGGACAGGGTGGGACGAAAAACTGTTTTTT
clone size: once; D gene: .; V gene: TRBV2; J gene: TRBJ1-1; CDR3 protein: CASSVRMNTEAFF; CDR3 DNA: TGTGCCAGCAGTGTCAGGATGAACACTGAAGCTTTCTTT
clone size: .; D gene: .; V gene: TRBV18; J gene: TRBJ1-3; CDR3 protein: CASSPGRSGPTSAGNTIYF; CDR3 DNA: TGTGCCAGCTCACCTGGCAGGTCGGGACCGACTAGTGCTGGAAACACCATATATTTT
clone size: .; D gene: .; V gene: TRBV28; J gene: TRBJ1-2; CDR3 protein: CARERDHGHTF; CDR3 DNA: TGTGCCAGGGAAAGAGACCATGGCCACACCTTC
clone size: medium-sized; D gene: TRBD1; V gene: TRBV18; J gene: TRBJ1-2; CDR3 protein: CASSPGQGNAYGYTF; CDR3 DNA: TGTGCCAGCTCACCGGGACAGGGAAATGCCTATGGCTACACCTTC
clone size: few; D gene: TRBD1; V gene: TRBV5-1; J gene: TRBJ1-1; CDR3 protein: CASSSLGQMNTEAFF; CDR3 DNA: TGCGCCAGCAGCTCCCTGGGACAGATGAACACTGAAGCTTTCTTT
clone size: .; D gene: TRBD1; V gene: TRBV10-2; J gene: TRBJ1-5; CDR3 protein: CASNLGGHQPQHF; CDR3 DNA: TGCGCCAGCAACCTAGGGGGCCATCAGCCCCAGCATTTT
clone size: few; D gene: .; V gene: TRBV7-2; J gene: TRBJ2-7; CDR3 protein: CASSLSGHLTYEQYF; CDR3 DNA: TGTGCCAGCAGCCTGTCTGGGCACTTAACCTACGAGCAGTACTTC
clone size: .; D gene: TRBD1; V gene: TRBV6-6; J gene: TRBJ1-5; CDR3 protein: CASSPQQGANQPQHF; CDR3 DNA: TGTGCCAGCAGTCCCCAACAGGGGGCGAATCAGCCCCAGCATTTT
clone size: .; D gene: TRBD2; V gene: TRBV30; J gene: TRBJ2-7; CDR3 protein: CAWCRERDYEQYF; CDR3 DNA: TGTGCCTGGTGCCGAGAGCGGGACTACGAGCAGTACTTC
clone size: .; D gene: TRBD1; V gene: TRBV5-4; J gene: TRBJ2-7; CDR3 protein: CASSSRDRRTDEQYF; CDR3 DNA: TGTGCCAGCAGCTCCCGGGACAGGCGGACGGACGAGCAGTACTTC
clone size: .; D gene: TRBD1; V gene: TRBV5-6; J gene: TRBJ1-6; CDR3 protein: CASSFGTGGPSSYNSPLHF; CDR3 DNA: TGTGCCAGCAGCTTTGGGACAGGGGGCCCGAGCTCCTATAATTCACCCCTCCACTTT
clone size: .; D gene: TRBD2; V gene: TRBV18; J gene: TRBJ2-1; CDR3 protein: CASSRTPPGRVSSYNEQFF; CDR3 DNA: TGTGCCAGCTCACGTACACCTCCGGGGAGGGTAAGCTCATACAATGAGCAGTTCTTC
clone size: .; D gene: .; V gene: TRBV30; J gene: TRBJ1-3; CDR3 protein: CAWSSPGLGGPHLGFGNTIYF; CDR3 DNA: TGTGCCTGGAGTTCACCGGGGTTGGGGGGACCCCACCTGGGATTTGGAAACACCATATATTTT
clone size: .; D gene: .; V gene: TRBV18; J gene: TRBJ2-7; CDR3 protein: CASSLSSAYEQYF; CDR3 DNA: TGTGCCAGCTCACTTTCTAGCGCCTACGAGCAGTACTTC
clone size: .; D gene: .; V gene: TRBV11-3; J gene: TRBJ1-1; CDR3 protein: CASSLDRKVLNTEAFF; CDR3 DNA: TGTGCCAGCAGCTTAGATCGGAAGGTTTTGAACACTGAAGCTTTCTTT
clone size: .; D gene: .; V gene: TRBV5-1; J gene: TRBJ2-7; CDR3 protein: CASSPAGRPYEQYF; CDR3 DNA: TGCGCCAGCAGCCCGGCAGGGAGACCCTACGAGCAGTACTTC
clone size: .; D gene: .; V gene: TRBV7-9; J gene: TRBJ2-7; CDR3 protein: CASSTYYEQYF; CDR3 DNA: TGTGCCAGCAGCACTTACTACGAGCAGTACTTC
clone size: .; D gene: TRBD2; V gene: TRBV10-1; J gene: TRBJ2-5; CDR3 protein: CASSRDYKETQYF; CDR3 DNA: TGCGCCAGCAGTCGGGACTACAAAGAGACCCAGTACTTC
clone size: .; D gene: TRBD2; V gene: TRBV5-1; J gene: TRBJ2-5; CDR3 protein: CASSLQGLRETQYF; CDR3 DNA: TGCGCCAGCAGCTTGCAGGGACTACGGGAGACCCAGTACTTC
clone size: .; D gene: .; V gene: TRBV6-5; J gene: TRBJ2-3; CDR3 protein: CASRPTGKTDTQYF; CDR3 DNA: TGTGCCAGCAGACCGACAGGAAAGACAGATACGCAGTATTTT
clone size: few; D gene: .; V gene: TRBV7-9; J gene: TRBJ2-5; CDR3 protein: CASSYNSGETQYF; CDR3 DNA: TGTGCCAGCAGTTATAATTCGGGGGAGACCCAGTACTTC
clone size: .; D gene: TRBD1; V gene: TRBV19; J gene: TRBJ1-2; CDR3 protein: CASDGQGSYTF; CDR3 DNA: TGTGCCAGCGATGGACAGGGCAGCTACACCTTC
clone size: .; D gene: TRBD2; V gene: TRBV4-2; J gene: TRBJ2-5; CDR3 protein: CASSQGGEETQYF; CDR3 DNA: TGTGCCAGCAGCCAGGGGGGGGAAGAGACCCAGTACTTC
clone size: .; D gene: .; V gene: TRBV6-5; J gene: TRBJ1-1; CDR3 protein: CASSYTGNTEAFF; CDR3 DNA: TGTGCCAGCAGTTACACAGGGAACACTGAAGCTTTCTTT
clone size: .; D gene: .; V gene: TRBV6-1; J gene: TRBJ1-2; CDR3 protein: CASSEGGTIYGYTF; CDR3 DNA: TGTGCCAGCAGTGAAGGGGGGACAATCTATGGCTACACCTTC
clone size: .; D gene: TRBD1; V gene: TRBV4-1; J gene: TRBJ1-1; CDR3 protein: CASSILDRGDTEAFF; CDR3 DNA: TGCGCCAGCAGCATATTGGACAGGGGGGACACTGAAGCTTTCTTT
clone size: once; D gene: .; V gene: TRBV7-2; J gene: TRBJ2-7; CDR3 protein: CASSRLQGPYEQYF; CDR3 DNA: TGTGCCAGCAGCCGACTACAGGGTCCCTACGAGCAGTACTTC
clone size: .; D gene: .; V gene: TRBV27; J gene: TRBJ1-6; CDR3 protein: CAIPRGAPYGNSPLHF; CDR3 DNA: TGTGCCATCCCTCGCGGGGCCCCTTACGGTAATTCACCCCTCCACTTT
clone size: .; D gene: TRBD2; V gene: TRBV11-3; J gene: TRBJ2-1; CDR3 protein: CASSSYHTGTSGRTPEQFF; CDR3 DNA: TGTGCCAGCAGCTCCTACCACACCGGGACTAGCGGGAGGACGCCCGAGCAGTTCTTC
clone size: .; D gene: .; V gene: TRBV10-3; J gene: TRBJ1-1; CDR3 protein: CAITEGPPKNTEAFF; CDR3 DNA: TGTGCCATCACCGAGGGACCGCCAAAGAACACTGAAGCTTTCTTT
clone size: .; D gene: TRBD1; V gene: TRBV7-2; J gene: TRBJ1-5; CDR3 protein: CASSLGAGTANQPQHF; CDR3 DNA: TGTGCCAGCAGCTTAGGTGCCGGGACAGCTAATCAGCCCCAGCATTTT
clone size: .; D gene: TRBD1; V gene: TRBV6-5; J gene: TRBJ1-1; CDR3 protein: CASRIGQGAYSEAFF; CDR3 DNA: TGTGCCAGCAGGATCGGACAGGGGGCGTACTCTGAAGCTTTCTTT
clone size: .; D gene: TRBD1; V gene: TRBV2; J gene: TRBJ2-7; CDR3 protein: CASSTSRDSDYEQYF; CDR3 DNA: TGTGCCAGCTCTACTTCCCGGGACAGCGATTACGAGCAGTACTTC
clone size: .; D gene: TRBD1; V gene: TRBV28; J gene: TRBJ1-2; CDR3 protein: CASRPPGQSYGYTF; CDR3 DNA: TGTGCCAGCAGGCCCCCGGGACAGAGCTATGGCTACACCTTC
clone size: few; D gene: .; V gene: TRBV15; J gene: TRBJ2-5; CDR3 protein: CATSRGQETQYF; CDR3 DNA: TGTGCCACCAGCAGAGGTCAAGAGACCCAGTACTTC
clone size: .; D gene: .; V gene: TRBV2; J gene: TRBJ2-2; CDR3 protein: CASAGTLGGELFF; CDR3 DNA: TGTGCCAGCGCGGGGACACTAGGCGGGGAGCTGTTTTTT
clone size: .; D gene: TRBD1; V gene: TRBV7-9; J gene: TRBJ2-6; CDR3 protein: CASSLLTGPGANVLTF; CDR3 DNA: TGTGCCAGCAGCTTATTGACAGGGCCCGGGGCCAACGTCCTGACTTTC